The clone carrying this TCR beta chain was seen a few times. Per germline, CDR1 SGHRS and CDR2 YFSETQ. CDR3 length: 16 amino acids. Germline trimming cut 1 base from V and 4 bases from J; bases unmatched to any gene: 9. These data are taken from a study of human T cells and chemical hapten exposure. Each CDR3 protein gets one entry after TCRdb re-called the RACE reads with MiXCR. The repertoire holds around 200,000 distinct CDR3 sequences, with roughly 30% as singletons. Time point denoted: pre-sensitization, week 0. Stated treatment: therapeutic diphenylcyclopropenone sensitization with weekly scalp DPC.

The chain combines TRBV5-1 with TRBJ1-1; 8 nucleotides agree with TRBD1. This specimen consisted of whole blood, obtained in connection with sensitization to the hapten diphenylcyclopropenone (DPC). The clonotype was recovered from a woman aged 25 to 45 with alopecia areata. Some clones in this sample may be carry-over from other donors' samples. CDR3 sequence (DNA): TGCGCCAGCAGCTTGCAGGGGGCAGTTTTGGGCACTGAAGCTTTCTTT. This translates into CASSLQGAVLGTEAFF.